This TCR beta chain was observed in a study of regulatory T cells in long-lasting Graves disease. Study-wide points: TRBV28 was favored in persistent disease, as were TRBJ1-2 and TRBJ2-5. Only peripheral blood was studied, not thyroid tissue.

As to this clonotype: Antigen unknown. The germline gene is not matched at one end of the junction; a read error may be the cause.

As for time point: persistent/refractory GD, antithyroid drugs over 5 years with positive TRAb. From RNA extracted from PBMCs, the TCR library was made. One endocrinology department in Xi'an, China, was where patients came from. CDR3 size: 16 residues. The germline CDR1 and CDR2 sequences are MDHEN and SYDVKM. Investigators prepared the TCR beta libraries by applying iRepertoire HTBI primers and Arm-PCR of CDR3 regions. TCRdb re-called the multiplex PCR reads with MiXCR, one entry per CDR3 protein. The table includes more than 300,000 distinct CDR3 sequences, roughly 24% detected once. The chain employs TRBV28 and TRBJ2-5; possibly TRBD1 or TRBD2 for D (5 bases each). This TCR was recovered from a woman aged 40-49 years with Graves disease. Here the sequenced sample was peripheral blood mononuclear cells (PBMCs), taken when the disease was refractory, from a patient treated with antithyroid drugs. CDR3: CTSSPTAGTDQETQYF. CDR3 coding DNA: TGTACCAGCAGTCCCACGGCCGGGACGGATCAAGAGACCCAGTACTTC.